This T cell receptor (beta chain) appears in the sequencing data of a study of Ad26.COV2.S vaccination and SARS-CoV-2 variants. Background on the study: Doses of Ad26.COV2.S were injected into muscle once or twice, 56 days apart.

Whole-study results and caveats: Overall T cell responses may have been underestimated by the analyses of TCR breadth and depth.

This clone was seen a single time. The antigen is unknown. Treatment described: 19 received Ad26.COV2.S at low or high dose, single or two shots; roughly five received placebo; per-sample allocation not given. Samples were taken on day 63 after the first vaccine or placebo injection. Measured with immunoSEQ multiplex PCR; TCRdb has only the in-frame clones, and not every one. The sample yields about 400,000 clones, around nine tenths seen once. J lost 5 bases, V lost 4 bases, and 3 bases had no gene match. The germline gives CDR1 MNHEY, CDR2 SVGAGI. The CDR3 extends over 13 amino acids. V gene TRBV6-5 combines with J gene TRBJ2-3, with 7 bases fitting TRBD1. The source of this sequence is a person between 18 and 60 years old who received the Ad26.COV2.S COVID-19 vaccine or a placebo. Material: peripheral blood, obtained in a trial of Ad26.COV2.S vaccine versus placebo. This CDR3 reads CASSSTGLDTQYF. The CDR3 nucleotides read TGTGCCAGCAGTTCGACAGGGCTAGATACGCAGTATTTT.